Presented here are 14 T cell receptor beta chains from one specimen sequenced in a study of CD8 T cells in Susac syndrome (dated by TCRdb to about 2019). Preparation of the library involved the immunoSEQ multiplex PCR assay. RNA was extracted using the RNeasy kit, and about 0.45 to 1 ug of the RNA was reverse transcribed with random hexamers. The raw public reads went through TCRdb reprocessing: fastp at Q25, MiXCR clone calling, in-frame beta chains kept. Every entry covers one CDR3 protein and lists the most common genes and DNA from its rows. The sample contains about 52,000 distinct CDR3 sequences, 90% to 95% of them found a single time. The ten top clones hold about 0.51% of the sample. Sample: CD8+ T cells from PBMCs. The receptors stem from a human donor with multiple sclerosis.

The V and J genes are TRBV5-8 and TRBJ1-1; 10 bases match TRBD1. This CDR3 has 16 amino acids. After removal of 1 base from V and 0 bases from J, the junction contained 3 bases not matched to a gene. CDR1 and CDR2 (germline): SGHTS, YDEGEE. The CDR3: CASSLLGQGLNTEAFF. The DNA for the CDR3 is TGTGCCAGCAGCTTGCTGGGACAGGGGTTGAACACTGAAGCTTTCTTT.

The V call is TRBV7-9, the J call TRBJ2-6; no definite D call. Per the germline V gene, CDR1 is SEHNR and CDR2 is FQNEAQ (reference sequence). This CDR3 has 18 amino acids. V dropped 3 bases and J dropped 4 bases, with 19 bases sitting between them. The CDR3 here is CASSLIWSVFSGANVLTF. CDR3 nucleotides: TGTGCCAGCAGCTTGATCTGGTCGGTCTTCTCGGGGGCCAACGTCCTGACTTTC.

The chain recombines TRBV18 with TRBJ2-1; D possibly corresponds to TRBD1 (6 bases). Trimming left V 2 bases short and J 4 bases short, with 12 bases between. This CDR3 contains 15 residues. CDR1 and CDR2 from the germline V gene are KGHSH and LQKENI. The CDR3 protein is CASSPAGDTYNEQFF. As DNA, the CDR3 is TGTGCCAGCTCACCAGCAGGGGATACTTACAATGAGCAGTTCTTC.

The CDR3 DNA reads TGTGCCAGCAACATAGACAGGGGCACTGAAGCTTTCTTT. Translation gives CASNIDRGTEAFF. The V call is TRBV6-2 or TRBV6-3, the J call TRBJ1-1; TRBD1 aligns across 8 bases. Germline loops: CDR1 MNHEY, CDR2 SVGEGT. The CDR3 runs 13 residues. V gave up 7 bases and J gave up 4 bases; unmatched junction bases: 5.

The chain joins TRBV11-1 to TRBJ1-2; no firm D call. CDR1 and CDR2 from the germline V gene are SGHAT and FQDESV (reference sequence). This CDR3 is 21 amino acids long. Trimming removed 3 bases from V and 3 bases from J, with 32 bases in between. CDR3 loop: CASSFIPARNGSFPVYYGYTF. The CDR3 coding sequence is TGTGCCAGCAGCTTCATACCCGCAAGGAACGGATCATTTCCGGTATACTATGGCTACACCTTC.

The chain couples TRBV9 to TRBJ2-7; 8 bases are shared with TRBD1. The CDR3 consists of 15 residues. J lost 3 bases, V lost 1 base, and 6 bases had no gene match. Germline V gives CDR1 SGDLS, CDR2 YYNGEE. The CDR3 region has the DNA TGTGCCAGCAGCGTATCGGCAGGGGGCCTCTACGAGCAGTACTTC. It translates to CASSVSAGGLYEQYF.

The rearrangement links TRBV7-2 to TRBJ2-7; 8 bases line up with TRBD2. J lost 2 bases, V lost 0 bases, and 0 bases had no gene match. Germline V gives CDR1 SGHTA, CDR2 FQGNSA. The CDR3 loop spans 14 amino acids. The CDR3 DNA reads as TGTGCCAGCAGCTTAGCCGGGGGGGCCTACGAGCAGTACTTC. This translates into CASSLAGGAYEQYF.

This chain joins TRBV7-9 and TRBJ1-2, with a possible D match to TRBD1 (6 bases). Germline CDR1 and CDR2: SEHNR and FQNEAQ (reference sequence). Trimming pared 5 bases from V and 4 bases from J, leaving 11 bases between. The CDR3 length is 13 residues. CDR3 sequence: CASSGRDTYGYTF. The CDR3 DNA reads as TGTGCCAGCAGCGGCCGGGACACCTATGGCTACACCTTC. Complete variable domain (other parts from reference TRBV7-9 and TRBJ1-2): DTGVSQNPRHKITKRGQNVTFRCDPISEHNRLYWYRQTLGQGPEFLTYFQNEAQLEKSRLLSDRFSAERPKGSFSTLEIQRTEQGDSAMYLCASSGRDTYGYTFGSGTRLTVV.

V is TRBV9 and J is TRBJ2-3; weak D call: TRBD1 (6 bases). The CDR3 is 15 amino acids. Germline-derived CDR1 and CDR2 are SGDLS and YYNGEE. V was trimmed by 2 bases and J by 2 bases, leaving 12 bases between them. The CDR3 DNA reads as TGTGCCAGCAGCGTTGGTGACAGGTCCACAGATACGCAGTATTTT. Its translation is CASSVGDRSTDTQYF. Full variable domain (missing parts from reference TRBV9 and TRBJ2-3): DSGVTQTPKHLITATGQRVTLRCSPRSGDLSVYWYQQSLDQGLQFLIQYYNGEERAKGNILERFSAQQFPDLHSELNLSSLELGDSALYFCASSVGDRSTDTQYFGPGTRLTVL.

The chain has TRBV6-1 and TRBJ2-5; possible D gene TRBD2, 7 bases. Trimming removed 10 bases at V and 3 bases at J, with 18 bases between. The germline V gene has CDR1 MNHNS and CDR2 SASEGT. This CDR3 region has 14 residues. For the CDR3, the DNA is TGTGCCACCCTCGGGGGGCGGATTAAAGAGACCCAGTACTTC. Its protein is CATLGGRIKETQYF.

The V gene is TRBV29-1, the J gene TRBJ2-2, with 8 bases that match TRBD1. The V gene's germline CDR1 is SQVTM and CDR2 ANQGSEA. V lost 1 base to trimming and J lost 1 base; unmatched junction nucleotides: 5. The CDR3 has 16 amino acids. For the CDR3, the DNA is TGCAGCGTTGAAGGAAAAGGGACAGGGAACACCGGGGAGCTGTTTTTT. Its protein is CSVEGKGTGNTGELFF.

The chain couples TRBV7-6 to TRBJ1-1, with a tentative D call TRBD1 (5 bases). Trimming removed 1 base from V and 5 bases from J, with 11 bases in between. The CDR3 sequence is 14 residues long. Germline values: CDR1 SGHVS, CDR2 FNYEAQ. This chain's CDR3 is CASSLGFGATEAFF. CDR3 sequence (DNA): TGTGCCAGCAGCTTAGGATTCGGGGCGACTGAAGCTTTCTTT.

The chain couples TRBV27 to TRBJ2-7; 10 nucleotides match TRBD1. The CDR3 is 13 residues long. Germline values: CDR1 MNHEY, CDR2 SMNVEV (reference sequence). J gave up 5 bases and V 2 bases, and 0 bases lay outside the gene matches. CDR3 residues: CASSLGQGDEQYF. CDR3 in DNA: TGTGCCAGCAGTTTAGGACAGGGGGACGAGCAGTACTTC.

This chain connects TRBV20-1 to TRBJ2-3; D possibly matches TRBD1 or TRBD2 (6 bases each). The V and J ends lost 3 bases and 0 bases respectively, with 13 bases between them. The CDR3 covers 15 residues. Germline CDR1 and CDR2: DFQATT and SNEGSKA (reference sequence). CDR3 amino acids: CSARGWGASTDTQYF. CDR3 bases: TGCAGTGCTAGGGGGTGGGGGGCTAGCACAGATACGCAGTATTTT.